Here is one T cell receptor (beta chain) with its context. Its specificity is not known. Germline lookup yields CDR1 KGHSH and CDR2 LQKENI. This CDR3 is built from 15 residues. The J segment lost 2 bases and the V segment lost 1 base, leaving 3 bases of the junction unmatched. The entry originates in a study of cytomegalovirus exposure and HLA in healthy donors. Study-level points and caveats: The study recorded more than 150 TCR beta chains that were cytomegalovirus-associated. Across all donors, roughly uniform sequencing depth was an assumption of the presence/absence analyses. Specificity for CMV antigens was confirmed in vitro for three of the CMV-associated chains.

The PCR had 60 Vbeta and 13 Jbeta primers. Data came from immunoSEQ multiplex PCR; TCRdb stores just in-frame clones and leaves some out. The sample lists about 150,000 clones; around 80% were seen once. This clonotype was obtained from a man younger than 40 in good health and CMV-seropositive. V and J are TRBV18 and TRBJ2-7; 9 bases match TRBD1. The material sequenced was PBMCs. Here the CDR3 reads CASSPLQGAPYEQYF. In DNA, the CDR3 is TGTGCCAGCTCACCACTACAGGGGGCCCCCTACGAGCAGTACTTC.